These 12 T cell receptor beta chains originate from one sample sequenced in a study of blood T cell repertoires in COVID-19 (dated by TCRdb to the early 2020s). Libraries were made using the immunoSEQ multiplex PCR assay. TCRdb retrieved this table from immuneACCESS and kept in-frame rearrangements only. Not all clones are present; in checked studies, unresolved V genes account for under half, and no reason is known for the remainder. The sample profile shows almost 400,000 clones; more than 70% of them were found once. Clones ranked in the top ten supply roughly 2% of the sample. The sample was peripheral blood. These receptors originate from a woman aged 60-70 years with COVID-19, enrolled during active disease.

The genes are TRBV3-1 (or the pseudogene TRBV3-2) and TRBJ1-2, with no clear D. This CDR3 comprises 15 residues. Germline V CDR1 and CDR2: LGHDT, YNNKEL (reference sequence). The germline V and J ends were trimmed by 3 bases and 2 bases, with 13 bases remaining between them. The chain's CDR3 is CASSQNIDYNYGYTF. CDR3 in DNA: TGTGCCAGCAGCCAGAACATTGACTACAACTATGGCTACACCTTC.

The V and J genes are TRBV7-8 and TRBJ1-5; 8 bases match TRBD1. CDR1 is SGHVS, CDR2 FQNEAQ, per germline. The CDR3 spans 17 residues. The V segment lost 1 base and the J segment 2 bases; nucleotides outside the gene matches: 7. CDR3 amino acids: CASSLVAAGGGNQPQHF. CDR3 in DNA: TGTGCCAGCAGCTTAGTGGCGGCAGGGGGCGGCAATCAGCCCCAGCATTTT.

The sample holds one count of this clone. The chain joins TRBV5-6 to TRBJ2-1; D gene uncertain. Per germline, CDR1 SGHDT and CDR2 YYEEEE. There are 12 residues in the CDR3. Trimming shortened V by 7 bases and J by 8 bases, and 13 bases separated the two germline ends. Here the CDR3 DNA reads TGTGCCAGCGGCAGGTCGTGGGATGAGCAGTTCTTC. Encoded protein: CASGRSWDEQFF. Filled out from reference TRBV5-6 and TRBJ2-1, the complete variable domain reads DAGVTQSPTHLIKTRGQQVTLRCSPKSGHDTVSWYQQALGQGPQFIFQYYEEEERQRGNFPDRFSGHQFPNYSSELNVNALLLGDSALYLCASGRSWDEQFFGPGTRLTVL.

The chain carries TRBV18 and TRBJ2-1, with TRBD1 identical over 7 bases. This CDR3 is built from 14 residues. With 2 bases clipped from V and 3 bases from J, the junction kept 1 base outside the gene matches. Germline V gene data show CDR1 as KGHSH and CDR2 as LQKENI. This chain's CDR3 is CASSPTGVYNEQFF. In DNA, the CDR3 is TGTGCCAGCTCACCAACAGGGGTCTACAATGAGCAGTTCTTC.

J is TRBJ1-2 and V is TRBV10-3, with 7 bases matching TRBD1. Trimming took 2 bases from V and 8 from J; bases not matched to a gene: 5. This CDR3 has 13 residues. CDR1 is ENHRY, CDR2 SYGVKD, per germline. The CDR3 is CAISEDRVGGYTF. In DNA, the CDR3 is TGTGCCATCAGTGAGGACAGGGTGGGAGGCTACACCTTC.

V is TRBV6-5 and J is TRBJ1-6; 8 bases are shared with TRBD1. The CDR3 length is 14 residues. V gave up 6 bases and J gave up 9 bases; unmatched junction bases: 7. The germline CDR1 and CDR2 sequences are MNHEY and SVGAGI. As DNA, the CDR3 is TGTGCCAGCAGCCTGACAGGGGTAGTTTCACCCCTCCACTTT. Its protein product is CASSLTGVVSPLHF.

The CDR3 is CASSFPPGVNTEAFF. As DNA, the CDR3 is TGTGCCAGCAGTTTCCCCCCAGGGGTGAACACTGAAGCTTTCTTT. The chain carries TRBV28 and TRBJ1-1, with a possible D match to TRBD1 (6 bases). Germline lookup yields CDR1 MDHEN and CDR2 SYDVKM. Trimming stripped 3 bases from V and 0 bases from J, with 11 bases between. The CDR3 covers 15 residues.

V gene TRBV9 combines with J gene TRBJ2-3, with unresolved D. V lost 0 bases and J 5 bases, leaving 7 bases between the germline ends. The CDR3 extends over 13 amino acids. Germline V lookup: CDR1 SGDLS, CDR2 YYNGEE. The CDR3: CASSVAAGDTQYF. Written as DNA, the CDR3 is TGTGCCAGCAGCGTAGCGGCAGGAGATACGCAGTATTTT.

This clone was seen ten or more times. The chain employs TRBV4-1 and TRBJ1-3; D is undetermined. Germline V gives CDR1 MGHRA, CDR2 YSYEKL. V shed 0 bases and J shed 2 bases, with 8 bases lying between them. The CDR3 contains 15 residues. CDR3 sequence (DNA): TGCGCCAGCAGCCAAGATGGGCCAGCTGGAAACACCATATATTTT. This translates into CASSQDGPAGNTIYF.

In its sample, this clone was seen a few times. This rearrangement joins TRBV5-4 to TRBJ2-7, with TRBD1 identical over 8 bases. The V segment lost 3 bases and the J segment 7 bases; nucleotides outside the gene matches: 9. The CDR3 consists of 14 residues. CDR1 is SGHNT and CDR2 is YYREEE in the germline V gene (reference sequence). CDR3 residues: CASSSGQGAFEQYF. The CDR3 DNA sequence: TGTGCCAGCAGCTCAGGGCAGGGGGCGTTTGAGCAGTACTTC.

This chain joins TRBV4-1 and TRBJ1-2; 7 bases map to TRBD1. Germline V gene lookup returns CDR1 MGHRA and CDR2 YSYEKL. The V segment lost 4 bases and the J segment 5 bases; nucleotides outside the gene matches: 10. The CDR3 loop spans 15 amino acids. The CDR3 loop is CASSLTGGGPYGYTF. Written as DNA, the CDR3 is TGCGCCAGCAGCCTTACGGGAGGGGGCCCATATGGCTACACCTTC.

The V call is TRBV18, the J call TRBJ1-1; D remains ambiguous. There are 13 residues in the CDR3. CDR1 is KGHSH and CDR2 is LQKENI in the germline V gene. Trimming removed 5 bases from V and 3 bases from J, with 10 bases in between. The CDR3 region is CASSTMGDTEAFF. The CDR3 coding sequence is TGTGCCAGCTCAACAATGGGCGACACTGAAGCTTTCTTT.